The 8 T cell receptor beta chains below were found in one sample sequenced in a study of T cell repertoires and Cas9 in healthy adults listed by TCRdb under 2018. Receptors were amplified or captured by the immunoSEQ multiplex PCR assay. The clones in this table, taken by TCRdb from immuneACCESS, are in-frame only. Not every clone is retained; where verified, under half of the shortfall comes from an unresolved V gene, and the cause of the rest is unknown. Counted in this sample were 20,000 to 25,000 clones; less than 95% of them appeared once. Together, the top ten hold more than 0.65% of the sample. The specimen sequenced was CD4+ effector T cells (CD127+, CD25-, CD137-, CD154-) from PBMCs; culture status not recorded. The receptors shown here come from a human donor in good health.

The CDR3 spells CASSSGQGRQPQHF. DNA for the CDR3: TGTGCCAGCAGCTCAGGACAGGGAAGGCAGCCCCAGCATTTT. The chain uses TRBV7-2 and TRBJ1-5; 8 bases align to TRBD1. J gave up 7 bases and V 4 bases, and 6 bases lay outside the gene matches. CDR3 size: 14 residues. CDR1 and CDR2 from the germline V gene are SGHTA and FQGNSA.

This sequence joins TRBV5-8 and TRBJ1-2; D is uncertain. The CDR3 spans 13 residues. V lost 1 base and J lost 8, with 12 bases in between. In germline, CDR1 is SGHTS, CDR2 YDEGEE. CDR3 loop: CASSLWSGVGYTF. The DNA of the CDR3 is TGTGCCAGCAGCTTGTGGTCAGGTGTAGGCTACACCTTC.

The gene calls are TRBV14 and TRBJ2-3; D gene unclear. CDR1 and CDR2 (germline): SGHDN, FVKESK. This CDR3 has 16 amino acids. V gave up 0 bases and J gave up 2 bases, with 12 bases separating them. The CDR3, as DNA: TGTGCCAGCAGCCAAGACTCCGGGCTTTCCACAGATACGCAGTATTTT. This sequence encodes CASSQDSGLSTDTQYF.

The J gene is TRBJ2-2, the V gene TRBV5-4; 10 nucleotides align to TRBD2. V lost 4 bases and J lost 0; bases outside the gene matches: 9. Germline CDR1 reads SGHNT; CDR2 reads YYREEE (reference sequence). The CDR3 is made up of 18 amino acids. The CDR3 spells CASSPRTSGISNTGELFF. The CDR3 DNA sequence: TGTGCCAGCAGCCCTAGGACTAGCGGTATATCGAACACCGGGGAGCTGTTTTTT.

Only one count was recorded for this clone. The chain employs TRBV5-4 and TRBJ2-5; 9 nucleotides agree with TRBD1. CDR3 length equals 15 residues. After removal of 3 bases from V and 2 bases from J, the junction contained 5 bases not matched to a gene. The germline V gene encodes CDR1 SGHNT and CDR2 YYREEE (reference sequence). CDR3 nucleotides: TGTGCCAGCAGCTCAACGGGACAGGGACAAGAGACCCAGTACTTC. It specifies CASSSTGQGQETQYF. Full variable domain (rest looked up from reference TRBV5-4 and TRBJ2-5): ETGVTQSPTHLIKTRGQQVTLRCSSQSGHNTVSWYQQALGQGPQFIFQYYREEENGRGNFPPRFSGLQFPNYSSELNVNALELDDSALYLCASSSTGQGQETQYFGPGTRLLVL.

The chain uses TRBV4-2 and TRBJ2-2; the D is unclear. This CDR3 comprises 14 residues. Trimming removed 4 bases from V and 3 bases from J, with 9 bases in between. Germline loops: CDR1 LGHNA, CDR2 YNFKEQ. The CDR3 is CASSRLADTGELFF. As DNA, the CDR3 is TGTGCCAGCAGCCGGTTGGCGGACACCGGGGAGCTGTTTTTT.

The V and J genes are TRBV9 and TRBJ2-2, with D hard to call. Germline lookup yields CDR1 SGDLS and CDR2 YYNGEE. Trimming cost V 3 bases and J 2 bases, with 14 bases left between them. CDR3 length: 16 residues. CDR3 DNA sequence: TGTGCCAGCAGCGCGCATATAGCCCTAAACACCGGGGAGCTGTTTTTT. Translating it yields CASSAHIALNTGELFF.

The CDR3 protein is CASSLEAATVPYGYTF. The DNA of the CDR3 is TGTGCCAGCAGTTTGGAGGCAGCGACCGTCCCCTATGGCTACACCTTC. The chain uses TRBV28 and TRBJ1-2; unclear D gene. Trimming took 3 bases from V and 4 from J, leaving 18 bases between them. The CDR3 length is 16 residues. Germline CDR1 is MDHEN and CDR2 is SYDVKM.